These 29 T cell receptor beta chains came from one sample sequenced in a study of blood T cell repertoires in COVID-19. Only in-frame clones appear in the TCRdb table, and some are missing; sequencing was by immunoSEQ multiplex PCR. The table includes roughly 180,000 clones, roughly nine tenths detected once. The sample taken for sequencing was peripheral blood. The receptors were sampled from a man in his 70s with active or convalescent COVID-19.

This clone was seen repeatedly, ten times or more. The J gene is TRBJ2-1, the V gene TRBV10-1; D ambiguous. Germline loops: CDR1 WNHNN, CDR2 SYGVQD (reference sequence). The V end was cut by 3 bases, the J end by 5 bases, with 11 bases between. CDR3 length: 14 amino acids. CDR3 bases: TGCGCCAGCAGTGATGGATACCAGGACAATGAGCAGTTCTTC. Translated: CASSDGYQDNEQFF.

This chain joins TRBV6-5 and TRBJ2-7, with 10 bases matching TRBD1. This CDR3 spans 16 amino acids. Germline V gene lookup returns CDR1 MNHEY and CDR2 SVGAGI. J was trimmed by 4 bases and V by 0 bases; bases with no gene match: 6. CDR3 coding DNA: TGTGCCAGCAGTTACTCCGGGACAGGGGAAGGGTACGAGCAGTACTTC. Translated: CASSYSGTGEGYEQYF.

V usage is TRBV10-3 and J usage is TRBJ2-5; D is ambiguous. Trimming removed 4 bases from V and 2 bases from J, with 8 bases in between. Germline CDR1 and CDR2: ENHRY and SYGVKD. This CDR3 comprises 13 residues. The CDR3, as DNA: TGTGCCATCAGTGCAGTATTACAAGAGACCCAGTACTTC. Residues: CAISAVLQETQYF.

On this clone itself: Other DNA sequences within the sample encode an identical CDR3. The CDR3 nucleotides read TGTGCCAGCTCCGGGACAGGGCGAGAGACCCAGTACTTC. This codes for CASSGTGRETQYF. This rearrangement joins TRBV12-3 or TRBV12-4 to TRBJ2-5; 9 nucleotides agree with TRBD1. The CDR3 length is 13 residues. V was clipped by 8 bases and J by 4 bases; unmatched bases: 5.

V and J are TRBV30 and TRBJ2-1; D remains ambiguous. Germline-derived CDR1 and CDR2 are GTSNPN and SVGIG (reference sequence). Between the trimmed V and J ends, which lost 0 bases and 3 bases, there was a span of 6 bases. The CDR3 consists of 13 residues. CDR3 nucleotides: TGTGCCTGGAGTGTTCAGGTCTACAATGAGCAGTTCTTC. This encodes CAWSVQVYNEQFF.

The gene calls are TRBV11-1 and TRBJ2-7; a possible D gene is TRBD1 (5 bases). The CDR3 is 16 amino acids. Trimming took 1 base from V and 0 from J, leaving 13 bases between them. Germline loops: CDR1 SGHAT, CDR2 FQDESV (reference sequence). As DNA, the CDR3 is TGTGCCAGCAGCTTAGGGAGACAGTCAATCTCCTACGAGCAGTACTTC. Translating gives CASSLGRQSISYEQYF.

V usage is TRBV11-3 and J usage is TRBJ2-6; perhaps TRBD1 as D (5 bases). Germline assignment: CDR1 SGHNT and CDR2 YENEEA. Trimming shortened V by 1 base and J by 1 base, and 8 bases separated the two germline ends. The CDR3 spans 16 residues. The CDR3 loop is CASSLGRGSGANVLTF. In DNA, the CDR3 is TGTGCCAGCAGCTTAGGAAGGGGATCTGGGGCCAACGTCCTGACTTTC.

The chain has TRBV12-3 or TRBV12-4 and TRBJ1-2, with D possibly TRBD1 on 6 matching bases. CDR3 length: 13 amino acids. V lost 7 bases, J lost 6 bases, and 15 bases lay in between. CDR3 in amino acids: CASTAGEGDGYTF. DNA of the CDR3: TGTGCCAGCACCGCGGGGGAGGGGGATGGCTACACCTTC.

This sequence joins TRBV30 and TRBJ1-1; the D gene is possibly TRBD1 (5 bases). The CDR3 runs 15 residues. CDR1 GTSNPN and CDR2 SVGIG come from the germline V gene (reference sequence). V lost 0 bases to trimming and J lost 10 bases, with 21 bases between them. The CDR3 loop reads CAWSVRWQGLRAAFF. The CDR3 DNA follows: TGTGCCTGGAGTGTACGGTGGCAGGGACTTCGCGCAGCTTTCTTT.

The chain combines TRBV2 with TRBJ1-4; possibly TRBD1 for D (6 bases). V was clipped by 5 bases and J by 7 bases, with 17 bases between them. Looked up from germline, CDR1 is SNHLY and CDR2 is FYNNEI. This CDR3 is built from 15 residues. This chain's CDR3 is CASSQGQRVSEKLFF. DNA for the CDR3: TGTGCCAGCAGTCAAGGACAGCGGGTCTCTGAAAAACTGTTTTTT.

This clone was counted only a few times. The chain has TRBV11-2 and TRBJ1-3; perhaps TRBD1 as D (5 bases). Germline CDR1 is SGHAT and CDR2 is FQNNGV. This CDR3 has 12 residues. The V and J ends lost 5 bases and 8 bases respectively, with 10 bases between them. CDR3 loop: CASSRTRDTIYF. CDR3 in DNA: TGTGCCAGCAGCCGGACAAGGGACACCATATATTTT.

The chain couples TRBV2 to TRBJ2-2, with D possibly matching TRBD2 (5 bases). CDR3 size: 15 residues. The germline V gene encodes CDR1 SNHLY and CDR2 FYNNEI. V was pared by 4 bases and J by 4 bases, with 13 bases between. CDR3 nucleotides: TGTGCCAGCAGTGGGAGCGGACGGGGCACCGGGGAGCTGTTTTTT. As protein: CASSGSGRGTGELFF.

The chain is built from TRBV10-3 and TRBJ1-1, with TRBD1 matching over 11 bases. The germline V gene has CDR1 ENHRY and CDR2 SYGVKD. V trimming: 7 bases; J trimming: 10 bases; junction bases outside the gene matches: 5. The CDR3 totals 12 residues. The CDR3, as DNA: TGTGCCATCACCGGGACAGGGGGTGTAGCTTTCTTT. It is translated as CAITGTGGVAFF.

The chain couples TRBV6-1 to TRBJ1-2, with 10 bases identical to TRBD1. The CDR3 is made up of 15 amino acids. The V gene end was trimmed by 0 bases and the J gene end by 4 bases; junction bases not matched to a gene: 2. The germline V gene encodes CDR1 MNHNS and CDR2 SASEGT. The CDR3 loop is CASSEADRGLYGYTF. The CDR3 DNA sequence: TGTGCCAGCAGTGAAGCCGACAGGGGGCTCTATGGCTACACCTTC.

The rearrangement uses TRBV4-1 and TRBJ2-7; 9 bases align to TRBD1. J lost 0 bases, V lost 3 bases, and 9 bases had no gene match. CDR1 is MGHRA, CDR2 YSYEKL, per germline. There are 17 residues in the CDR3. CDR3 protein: CASSHALGTGSSYEQYF. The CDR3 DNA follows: TGCGCCAGCAGCCACGCACTCGGGACAGGGAGCTCCTACGAGCAGTACTTC.

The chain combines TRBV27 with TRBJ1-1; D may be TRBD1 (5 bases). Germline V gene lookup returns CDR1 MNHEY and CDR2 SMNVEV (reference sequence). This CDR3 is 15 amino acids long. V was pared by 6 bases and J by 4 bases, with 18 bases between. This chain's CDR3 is CASRAPGQGLTEAFF. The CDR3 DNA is TGTGCCAGCAGGGCCCCCGGGCAGGGCCTCACTGAAGCTTTCTTT.

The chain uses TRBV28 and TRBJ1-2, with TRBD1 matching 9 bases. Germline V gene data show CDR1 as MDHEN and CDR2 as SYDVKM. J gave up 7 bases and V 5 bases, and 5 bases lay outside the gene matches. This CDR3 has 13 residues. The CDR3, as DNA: TGTGCCAGCAGTGTACAGGGGGCGCTTGGCTACACCTTC. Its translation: CASSVQGALGYTF.

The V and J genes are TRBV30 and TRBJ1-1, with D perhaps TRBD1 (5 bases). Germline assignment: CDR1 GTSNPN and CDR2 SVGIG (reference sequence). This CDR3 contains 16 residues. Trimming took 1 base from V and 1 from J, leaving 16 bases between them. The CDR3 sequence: CAWSGGLGPANTEAFF. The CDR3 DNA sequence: TGTGCCTGGAGTGGGGGCCTGGGCCCCGCGAACACTGAAGCTTTCTTT.

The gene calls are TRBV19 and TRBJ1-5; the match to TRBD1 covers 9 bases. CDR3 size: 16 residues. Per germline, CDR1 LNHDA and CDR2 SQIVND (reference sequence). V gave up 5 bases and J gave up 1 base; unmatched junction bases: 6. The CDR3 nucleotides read TGTGCCAGTAGTCCTCTGGACAGGGGAAGCAATCAGCCCCAGCATTTT. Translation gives CASSPLDRGSNQPQHF.

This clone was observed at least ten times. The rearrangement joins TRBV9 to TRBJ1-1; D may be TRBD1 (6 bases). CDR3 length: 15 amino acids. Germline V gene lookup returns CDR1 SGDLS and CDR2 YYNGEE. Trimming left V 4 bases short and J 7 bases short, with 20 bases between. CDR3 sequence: CASSPHVKQGIEAFF. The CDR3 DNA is TGTGCCAGCAGCCCCCATGTCAAACAGGGTATTGAAGCTTTCTTT.

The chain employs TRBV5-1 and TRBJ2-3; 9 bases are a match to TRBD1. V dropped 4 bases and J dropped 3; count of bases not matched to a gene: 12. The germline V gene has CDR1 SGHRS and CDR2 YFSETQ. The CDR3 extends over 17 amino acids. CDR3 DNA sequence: TGCGCCAGCAGCCACCCGGGACAGGGTAGCACGACAGATACGCAGTATTTT. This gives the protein CASSHPGQGSTTDTQYF.

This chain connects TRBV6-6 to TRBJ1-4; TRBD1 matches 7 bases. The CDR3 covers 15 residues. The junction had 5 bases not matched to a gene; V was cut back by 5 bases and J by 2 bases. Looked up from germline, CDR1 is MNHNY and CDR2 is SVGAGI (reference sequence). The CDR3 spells CASSRTGSTNEKLFF. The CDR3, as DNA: TGTGCCAGCAGTCGGACAGGATCGACTAATGAAAAACTGTTTTTT.

For the CDR3, the DNA is TGTGCCAGCAGCTTCGTCGGGGGTTCTCATACGCAGTATTTT. It specifies CASSFVGGSHTQYF. The chain carries TRBV7-9 and TRBJ2-3, with D tentatively TRBD2 (6 bases). V shed 3 bases and J shed 7 bases, with 14 bases lying between them. There are 14 residues in the CDR3. Germline V gene lookup returns CDR1 SEHNR and CDR2 FQNEAQ (reference sequence).

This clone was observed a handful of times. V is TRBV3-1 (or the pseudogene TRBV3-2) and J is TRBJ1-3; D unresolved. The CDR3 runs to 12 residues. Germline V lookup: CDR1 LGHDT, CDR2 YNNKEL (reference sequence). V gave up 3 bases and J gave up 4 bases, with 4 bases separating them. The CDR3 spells CASSHRGNTIYF. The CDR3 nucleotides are TGTGCCAGCAGCCATCGGGGAAACACCATATATTTT.

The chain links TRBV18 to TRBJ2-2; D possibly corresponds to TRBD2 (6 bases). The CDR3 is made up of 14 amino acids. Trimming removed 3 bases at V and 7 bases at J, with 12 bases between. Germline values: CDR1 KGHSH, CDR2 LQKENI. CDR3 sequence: CASSPGGADGELFF. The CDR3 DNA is TGTGCCAGCTCACCGGGGGGAGCGGACGGGGAGCTGTTTTTT.

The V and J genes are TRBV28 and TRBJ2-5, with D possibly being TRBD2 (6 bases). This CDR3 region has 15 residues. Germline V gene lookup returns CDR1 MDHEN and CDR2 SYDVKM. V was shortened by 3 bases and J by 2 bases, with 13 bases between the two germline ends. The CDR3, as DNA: TGTGCCAGCAGTTTGCCGGGCGGGGCACAAGAGACCCAGTACTTC. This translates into CASSLPGGAQETQYF.

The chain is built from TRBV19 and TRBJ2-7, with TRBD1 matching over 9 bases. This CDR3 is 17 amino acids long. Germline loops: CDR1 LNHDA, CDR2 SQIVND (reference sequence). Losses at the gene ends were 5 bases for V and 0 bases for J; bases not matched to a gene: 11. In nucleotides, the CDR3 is TGTGCCAGTAGTCCCTTATTTGGGACAGGGAGCTCCTACGAGCAGTACTTC. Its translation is CASSPLFGTGSSYEQYF.

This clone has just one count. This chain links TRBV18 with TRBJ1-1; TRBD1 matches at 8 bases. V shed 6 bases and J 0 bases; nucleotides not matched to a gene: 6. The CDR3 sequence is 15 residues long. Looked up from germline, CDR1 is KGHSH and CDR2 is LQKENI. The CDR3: CASSDGQGMNTEAFF. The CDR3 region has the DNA TGTGCCAGCTCGGATGGACAGGGCATGAACACTGAAGCTTTCTTT.

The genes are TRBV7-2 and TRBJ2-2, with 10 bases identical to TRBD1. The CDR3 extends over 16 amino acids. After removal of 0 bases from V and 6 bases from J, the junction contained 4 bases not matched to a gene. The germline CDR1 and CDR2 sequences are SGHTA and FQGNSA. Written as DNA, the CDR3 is TGTGCCAGCAGCTTAGCGACAGGGGGCCTGTCCGGGGAGCTGTTTTTT. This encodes CASSLATGGLSGELFF.